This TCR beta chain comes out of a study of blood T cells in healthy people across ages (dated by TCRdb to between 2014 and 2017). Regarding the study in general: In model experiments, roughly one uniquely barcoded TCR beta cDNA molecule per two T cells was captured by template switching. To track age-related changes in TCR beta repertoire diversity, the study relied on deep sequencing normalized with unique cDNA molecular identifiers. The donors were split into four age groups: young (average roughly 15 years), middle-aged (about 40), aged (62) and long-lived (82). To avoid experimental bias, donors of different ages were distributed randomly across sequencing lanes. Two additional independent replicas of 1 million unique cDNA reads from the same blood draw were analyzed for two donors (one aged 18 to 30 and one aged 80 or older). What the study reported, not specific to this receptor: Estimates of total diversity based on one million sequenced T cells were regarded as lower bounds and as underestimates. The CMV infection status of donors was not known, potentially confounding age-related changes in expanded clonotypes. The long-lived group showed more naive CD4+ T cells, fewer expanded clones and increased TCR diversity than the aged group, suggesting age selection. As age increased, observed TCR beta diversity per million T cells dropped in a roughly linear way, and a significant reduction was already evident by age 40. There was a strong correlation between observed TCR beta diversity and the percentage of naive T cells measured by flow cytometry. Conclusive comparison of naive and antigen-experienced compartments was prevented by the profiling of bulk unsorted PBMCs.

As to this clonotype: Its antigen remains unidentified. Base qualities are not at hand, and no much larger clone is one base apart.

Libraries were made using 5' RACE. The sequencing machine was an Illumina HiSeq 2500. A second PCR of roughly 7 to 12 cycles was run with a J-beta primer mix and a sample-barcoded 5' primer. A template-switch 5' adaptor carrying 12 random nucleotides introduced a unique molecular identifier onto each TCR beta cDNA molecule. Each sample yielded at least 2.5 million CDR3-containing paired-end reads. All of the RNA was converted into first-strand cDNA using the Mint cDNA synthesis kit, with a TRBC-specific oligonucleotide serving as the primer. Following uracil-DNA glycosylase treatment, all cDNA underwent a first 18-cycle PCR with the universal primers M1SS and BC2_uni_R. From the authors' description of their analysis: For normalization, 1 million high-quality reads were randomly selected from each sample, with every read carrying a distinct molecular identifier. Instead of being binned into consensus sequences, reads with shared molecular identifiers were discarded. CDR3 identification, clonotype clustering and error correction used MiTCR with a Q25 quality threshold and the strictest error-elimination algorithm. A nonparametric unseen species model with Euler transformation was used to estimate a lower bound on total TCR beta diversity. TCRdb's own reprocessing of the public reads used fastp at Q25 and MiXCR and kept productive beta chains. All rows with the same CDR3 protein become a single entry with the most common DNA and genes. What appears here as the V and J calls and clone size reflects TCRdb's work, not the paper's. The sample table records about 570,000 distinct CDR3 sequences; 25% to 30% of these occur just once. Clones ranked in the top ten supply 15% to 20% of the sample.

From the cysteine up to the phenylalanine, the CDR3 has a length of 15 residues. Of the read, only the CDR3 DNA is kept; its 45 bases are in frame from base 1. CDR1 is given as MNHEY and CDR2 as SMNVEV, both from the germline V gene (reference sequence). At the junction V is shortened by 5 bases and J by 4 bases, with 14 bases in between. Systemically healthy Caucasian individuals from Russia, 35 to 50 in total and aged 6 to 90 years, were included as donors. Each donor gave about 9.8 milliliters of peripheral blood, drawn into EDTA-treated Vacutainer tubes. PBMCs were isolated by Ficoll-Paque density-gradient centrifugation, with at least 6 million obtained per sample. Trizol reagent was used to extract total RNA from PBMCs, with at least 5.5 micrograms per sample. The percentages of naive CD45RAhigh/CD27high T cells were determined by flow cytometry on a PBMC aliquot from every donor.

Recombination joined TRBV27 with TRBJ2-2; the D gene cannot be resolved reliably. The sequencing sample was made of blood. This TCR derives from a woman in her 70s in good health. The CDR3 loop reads CASSPRALPTGELFF. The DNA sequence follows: TGTGCCAGCAGTCCCCGGGCCCTACCCACCGGGGAGCTGTTTTTT.